One and the same sample provided the 27 T cell receptor beta chains below, sequenced in a study of T cells in Graves' hyperthyroidism and ophthalmopathy. Regions amplified from RNA transcripts were the TCR beta CDR3 regions. The HTBI primer set drove a first-round RT-PCR of the TCR CDR3. TCRdb re-called the multiplex PCR reads through MiXCR, storing one row per CDR3 protein. This sample has around 300,000 distinct CDR3 sequences; about 20% occur once, and the top ten carry over 55%. Specimen: blood. The source is a man aged 25 to 40 with Graves' ophthalmopathy.

This chain uses TRBV5-1 with TRBJ2-5; TRBD1 might be the D (6 bases). Trimming pared 2 bases from V and 2 bases from J, leaving 28 bases between. Germline assignment: CDR1 SGHRS and CDR2 YFSETQ. This CDR3 contains 20 residues. The CDR3 region is CASSFTGTSPLRGLQETQYF. The CDR3 nucleotides read TGCGCCAGCAGCTTTACCGGGACAAGCCCGTTAAGGGGCCTTCAAGAGACCCAGTACTTC.

This clonotype came up many times. The chain combines TRBV18 with TRBJ1-2; TRBD1 matches at 8 bases. V shed 5 bases and J 7 bases; nucleotides not matched to a gene: 3. There are 12 residues in the CDR3. The germline gives CDR1 KGHSH, CDR2 LQKENI. CDR3 nucleotides: TGTGCCAGCTCATCGACAGGGGTTGGCTACACCTTC. Translating gives CASSSTGVGYTF. The full variable domain, completed using reference TRBV18 and TRBJ1-2, is NAGVMQNPRHLVRRRGQEARLRCSPMKGHSHVYWYRQLPEEGLKFMVYLQKENIIDESGMPKERFSAEFPKEGPSILRIQQVVRGDSAAYFCASSSTGVGYTFGSGTRLTVV.

The table lists this clonotype with many counts. The rearrangement links TRBV6-1 to TRBJ2-5; 10 nucleotides align to TRBD2. Germline V lookup: CDR1 MNHNS, CDR2 SASEGT. With 6 bases clipped from V and 5 bases from J, the junction kept 9 bases outside the gene matches. The CDR3 is 15 residues long. CDR3 region: CASREETSGKETQYF. DNA of the CDR3: TGTGCCAGCAGGGAGGAAACTAGCGGGAAGGAGACCCAGTACTTC.

This chain joins TRBV28 and TRBJ1-4; tentatively, D is TRBD1 (6 bases). Germline-derived CDR1 and CDR2 are MDHEN and SYDVKM. Trimming removed 6 bases at V and 6 bases at J, with 14 bases between. The CDR3 length is 14 residues. The CDR3 is CASSGNRADEKLFF. The CDR3 DNA follows: TGTGCCAGCAGCGGTAACAGGGCCGATGAAAAACTGTTTTTT.

Turning to this clonotype: Since a much larger clone is just one base distant, this may be a read error. V gene TRBV9 combines with J gene TRBJ2-3; D unclear. Looked up from germline, CDR1 is SGDLS and CDR2 is YYNGEE. CDR3 length: 15 amino acids. The CDR3 reads CASSVDFLPTDMQYF. In nucleotides, the CDR3 is TGTGCCAGCAGCGTAGACTTCCTTCCCACAGATATGCAGTATTTT.

This clonotype was seen a few times. The junction shows a germline mismatch at one end, possibly a read error. The chain couples TRBV24-1 to TRBJ2-3, with a weak D call TRBD2 (5 bases). Germline CDR1 KGHDR, CDR2 SFDVKD. The CDR3 is 15 amino acids. CDR3 in DNA: TGTGCCGCCAGTGATTTGAGGGTTTCCGCAGATACGCAGTATTTT. Residues: CAASDLRVSADTQYF.

In its sample, this clonotype was seen many times. V gene TRBV5-6 combines with J gene TRBJ2-3; no clear D gene. This CDR3 comprises 13 residues. Germline V gene lookup returns CDR1 SGHDT and CDR2 YYEEEE. Trimming stripped 0 bases from V and 8 bases from J, with 10 bases between. The CDR3 loop is CASSLDFGGTQYF. Here the CDR3 DNA reads TGTGCCAGCAGCTTGGATTTCGGTGGTACGCAGTATTTT.

There are a few counts of this clonotype. J is TRBJ1-5 and V is TRBV20-1; TRBD1 aligns across 8 bases. Looked up from germline, CDR1 is DFQATT and CDR2 is SNEGSKA (reference sequence). Losses at the gene ends were 6 bases for V and 0 bases for J; bases not matched to a gene: 22. The CDR3 totals 20 residues. The CDR3 reads CSAPSLGGPQGAFSNQPQHF. The CDR3 region has the DNA TGCAGTGCGCCTTCGTTGGGAGGGCCTCAGGGGGCTTTTAGCAATCAGCCCCAGCATTTT.

This clonotype was counted many times. The V gene is TRBV12-3 or TRBV12-4, the J gene TRBJ2-1; no definite D call. Trimming left V 5 bases short and J 7 bases short, with 9 bases between. The CDR3 loop spans 12 amino acids. CDR3 in DNA: TGTGCCAGCAGTGTGCCCAGGAATGAGCAGTTCTTC. It codes for CASSVPRNEQFF.

This chain links TRBV4-1 with TRBJ2-7, with 10 positions matching TRBD1. Trimming at V came to 4 bases and at J to 4 bases, leaving 10 bases not matched to a gene. CDR3 size: 16 residues. Germline CDR1 reads MGHRA; CDR2 reads YSYEKL. The chain's CDR3 is CASSLTSGTGEYEQYF. The CDR3 DNA reads TGCGCCAGCAGCCTAACCTCCGGGACAGGGGAGTACGAGCAGTACTTC.

This clonotype was counted many times. This chain uses TRBV20-1 with TRBJ2-7; maybe TRBD1 (5 bases). V was shortened by 3 bases and J by 1 base, with 10 bases between the two germline ends. Germline V gene lookup returns CDR1 DFQATT and CDR2 SNEGSKA (reference sequence). CDR3 size: 13 residues. CDR3 nucleotides: TGCAGTGCTAGGCGACAGCCGTCCTACGAGCAGTACTTC. This gives the protein CSARRQPSYEQYF.

The chain is built from TRBV27 and TRBJ2-7; 12 bases match TRBD2. The CDR3 length is 15 residues. Germline values: CDR1 MNHEY, CDR2 SMNVEV (reference sequence). After removal of 4 bases from V and 4 bases from J, the junction contained 5 bases not matched to a gene. The CDR3 DNA is TGTGCCAGCAGTTACTGGACTAGCGGGATTTACGAGCAGTACTTC. Protein product: CASSYWTSGIYEQYF.

This clonotype was seen a few times. This chain's CDR3 is CASSSQGYRETQYF. The CDR3 DNA is TGTGCCAGCAGCTCGCAGGGGTATCGGGAGACCCAGTACTTC. The rearrangement joins TRBV11-2 to TRBJ2-5; D is possibly TRBD1 (6 bases). CDR1 and CDR2 (germline): SGHAT, FQNNGV. V lost 4 bases and J 5 bases, leaving 14 bases between the germline ends. The CDR3 has 14 residues.

This clonotype has ten or more counts. V gene TRBV30 combines with J gene TRBJ2-7; D unresolved. CDR3 length equals 15 residues. The V and J ends lost 0 bases and 0 bases respectively, with 12 bases between them. Germline CDR1 GTSNPN, CDR2 SVGIG (reference sequence). The DNA for the CDR3 is TGTGCCTGGAGTGTACTACAGTCGAGCTCCTACGAGCAGTACTTC. As protein: CAWSVLQSSSYEQYF.

There are a few counts of this clonotype. The chain recombines TRBV15 with TRBJ2-5, with D perhaps TRBD2 (5 bases). CDR3 size: 12 residues. CDR1 and CDR2 from the germline V gene are LNHNV and YYDKDF (reference sequence). V lost 5 bases, J lost 5 bases, and 9 bases lay in between. The CDR3 DNA sequence: TGTGCCACCAGCGGCGGGTTGGAGACCCAGTACTTC. Translated, it gives CATSGGLETQYF.

This clonotype has a count of ten or more. The chain links TRBV2 to TRBJ2-2; TRBD2 matches at 9 bases. The CDR3 totals 17 residues. Germline V lookup: CDR1 SNHLY, CDR2 FYNNEI. V gave up 5 bases and J gave up 5 bases; unmatched junction bases: 12. The CDR3, as DNA: TGTGCCAGCAGTCCATCAGAGCTAGCGGGACGGACCGGGGAGCTGTTTTTT. Amino acid sequence: CASSPSELAGRTGELFF.

The V call is TRBV20-1, the J call TRBJ1-5, with a possible D match to TRBD1 (5 bases). Germline V gene sequence: CDR1 DFQATT, CDR2 SNEGSKA (reference sequence). V gave up 6 bases and J gave up 1 base, with 13 bases separating them. The CDR3 contains 14 residues. In DNA, the CDR3 is TGCAGTGCCAGTGGGACGGTCAGCAATCAGCCCCAGCATTTT. Translating gives CSASGTVSNQPQHF.

V usage is TRBV7-2 and J usage is TRBJ2-7, with 7 bases matching TRBD2. Germline CDR1 reads SGHTA; CDR2 reads FQGNSA. V dropped 6 bases and J dropped 7; count of bases not matched to a gene: 30. The CDR3 is 20 residues long. The chain's CDR3 is CASRPGLFAEGGRASVEQYF. The DNA for the CDR3 is TGTGCCAGCAGACCCGGGCTCTTCGCTGAGGGTGGGAGGGCCTCGGTTGAGCAGTACTTC.

This chain joins TRBV9 and TRBJ2-2, with 10 bases that match TRBD2. From germline, CDR1 is SGDLS and CDR2 YYNGEE. The CDR3 length is 16 residues. The V and J ends lost 4 bases and 7 bases, in that order; junction bases with no gene match: 10. Here the CDR3 DNA reads TGTGCCAGCAGCCCTCCGCTAGCGGGAGTGAGCGGGGAGCTGTTTTTT. It specifies CASSPPLAGVSGELFF.

This clonotype was observed at least ten times. The chain uses TRBV11-3 and TRBJ2-1; no clear D. The germline V and J ends were trimmed by 5 bases and 9 bases, with 17 bases remaining between them. Looked up from germline, CDR1 is SGHNT and CDR2 is YENEEA. The CDR3 length is 14 residues. The CDR3 nucleotides read TGTGCCAGCAGCCGCGTACCTAGGAGCGCTGAGCAGTTCTTC. Its translation is CASSRVPRSAEQFF.

This clonotype was observed a few times. V usage is TRBV10-3 and J usage is TRBJ2-3; a possible D gene is TRBD1 (5 bases). The germline V gene has CDR1 ENHRY and CDR2 SYGVKD. The CDR3 contains 14 residues. V was shortened by 6 bases and J by 3 bases, with 13 bases between the two germline ends. The CDR3, as DNA: TGTGCCATCAGCACATACCAGGGTACAGATACGCAGTATTTT. The encoded protein is CAISTYQGTDTQYF.

This clonotype was counted many times. CDR3 in amino acids: CASRIKNTEAFF. The CDR3 nucleotides are TGTGCCAGCAGAATTAAGAACACTGAAGCTTTCTTT. The chain carries TRBV6-1 and TRBJ1-1; no definite D call. The V and J ends lost 6 bases and 1 base respectively, with 6 bases between them. The germline V gene has CDR1 MNHNS and CDR2 SASEGT. This CDR3 region has 12 residues.

This chain joins TRBV7-2 and TRBJ2-7; 9 bases agree with TRBD1. The CDR3 is 15 amino acids. J gave up 5 bases and V 6 bases, and 11 bases lay outside the gene matches. CDR1 is SGHTA and CDR2 is FQGNSA in the germline V gene. The CDR3, as DNA: TGTGCCAGCAGGCCTTGGGGACAGGGATCCCACGAGCAGTACTTC. This codes for CASRPWGQGSHEQYF.

The CDR3 protein is CSARSLAGGPGTGELFF. The CDR3 DNA reads as TGCAGTGCTAGAAGTCTAGCGGGGGGGCCGGGCACCGGGGAGCTGTTTTTT. This chain links TRBV20-1 with TRBJ2-2; 12 bases are shared with TRBD2. The CDR3 extends over 17 amino acids. After removal of 2 bases from V and 4 bases from J, the junction contained 8 bases not matched to a gene. Looked up from germline, CDR1 is DFQATT and CDR2 is SNEGSKA (reference sequence).

There are many counts of this clonotype. The genes are TRBV11-2 and TRBJ2-3, with D tentatively TRBD2 (5 bases). The length of the CDR3 is 14 residues. Germline CDR1 is SGHAT and CDR2 is FQNNGV. V was pared by 5 bases and J by 4 bases, with 13 bases between. CDR3 nucleotides: TGTGCCAGCAGCCCCTCCTTCGGGGCAGATACGCAGTATTTT. Translated, it gives CASSPSFGADTQYF. Based on the CDR3 plus reference TRBV11-2 and TRBJ2-3, the full variable domain is EAGVAQSPRYKIIEKRQSVAFWCNPISGHATLYWYQQILGQGPKLLIQFQNNGVVDDSQLPKDRFSAERLKGVDSTLKIQPAKLEDSAVYLCASSPSFGADTQYFGPGTRLTVL.

V and J are TRBV11-3 and TRBJ2-2; 9 nucleotides match TRBD1. The trim removed 5 bases at V and 8 bases at J, leaving 9 bases unmatched. The germline CDR1 and CDR2 sequences are SGHNT and YENEEA. The CDR3 consists of 15 residues. CDR3 nucleotide sequence: TGTGCCAGCAGCAAAGGACAGGGGAGGTCTGGGGAGCTGTTTTTT. Protein sequence: CASSKGQGRSGELFF.

This clonotype was observed a handful of times. This sequence joins TRBV14 and TRBJ2-5; D remains unclear. In germline, CDR1 is SGHDN, CDR2 FVKESK. The germline V and J ends were trimmed by 0 bases and 1 base, with 9 bases remaining between them. The CDR3 spans 15 residues. The CDR3 DNA follows: TGTGCCAGCAGCCAAGAGGAACACCTCCAAGAGACCCAGTACTTC. Translated: CASSQEEHLQETQYF. The whole variable domain, remainder taken from reference TRBV14 and TRBJ2-5, is EAGVTQFPSHSVIEKGQTVTLRCDPISGHDNLYWYRRVMGKEIKFLLHFVKESKQDESGMPNNRFLAERTGGTYSTLKVQPAELEDSGVYFCASSQEEHLQETQYFGPGTRLLVL.